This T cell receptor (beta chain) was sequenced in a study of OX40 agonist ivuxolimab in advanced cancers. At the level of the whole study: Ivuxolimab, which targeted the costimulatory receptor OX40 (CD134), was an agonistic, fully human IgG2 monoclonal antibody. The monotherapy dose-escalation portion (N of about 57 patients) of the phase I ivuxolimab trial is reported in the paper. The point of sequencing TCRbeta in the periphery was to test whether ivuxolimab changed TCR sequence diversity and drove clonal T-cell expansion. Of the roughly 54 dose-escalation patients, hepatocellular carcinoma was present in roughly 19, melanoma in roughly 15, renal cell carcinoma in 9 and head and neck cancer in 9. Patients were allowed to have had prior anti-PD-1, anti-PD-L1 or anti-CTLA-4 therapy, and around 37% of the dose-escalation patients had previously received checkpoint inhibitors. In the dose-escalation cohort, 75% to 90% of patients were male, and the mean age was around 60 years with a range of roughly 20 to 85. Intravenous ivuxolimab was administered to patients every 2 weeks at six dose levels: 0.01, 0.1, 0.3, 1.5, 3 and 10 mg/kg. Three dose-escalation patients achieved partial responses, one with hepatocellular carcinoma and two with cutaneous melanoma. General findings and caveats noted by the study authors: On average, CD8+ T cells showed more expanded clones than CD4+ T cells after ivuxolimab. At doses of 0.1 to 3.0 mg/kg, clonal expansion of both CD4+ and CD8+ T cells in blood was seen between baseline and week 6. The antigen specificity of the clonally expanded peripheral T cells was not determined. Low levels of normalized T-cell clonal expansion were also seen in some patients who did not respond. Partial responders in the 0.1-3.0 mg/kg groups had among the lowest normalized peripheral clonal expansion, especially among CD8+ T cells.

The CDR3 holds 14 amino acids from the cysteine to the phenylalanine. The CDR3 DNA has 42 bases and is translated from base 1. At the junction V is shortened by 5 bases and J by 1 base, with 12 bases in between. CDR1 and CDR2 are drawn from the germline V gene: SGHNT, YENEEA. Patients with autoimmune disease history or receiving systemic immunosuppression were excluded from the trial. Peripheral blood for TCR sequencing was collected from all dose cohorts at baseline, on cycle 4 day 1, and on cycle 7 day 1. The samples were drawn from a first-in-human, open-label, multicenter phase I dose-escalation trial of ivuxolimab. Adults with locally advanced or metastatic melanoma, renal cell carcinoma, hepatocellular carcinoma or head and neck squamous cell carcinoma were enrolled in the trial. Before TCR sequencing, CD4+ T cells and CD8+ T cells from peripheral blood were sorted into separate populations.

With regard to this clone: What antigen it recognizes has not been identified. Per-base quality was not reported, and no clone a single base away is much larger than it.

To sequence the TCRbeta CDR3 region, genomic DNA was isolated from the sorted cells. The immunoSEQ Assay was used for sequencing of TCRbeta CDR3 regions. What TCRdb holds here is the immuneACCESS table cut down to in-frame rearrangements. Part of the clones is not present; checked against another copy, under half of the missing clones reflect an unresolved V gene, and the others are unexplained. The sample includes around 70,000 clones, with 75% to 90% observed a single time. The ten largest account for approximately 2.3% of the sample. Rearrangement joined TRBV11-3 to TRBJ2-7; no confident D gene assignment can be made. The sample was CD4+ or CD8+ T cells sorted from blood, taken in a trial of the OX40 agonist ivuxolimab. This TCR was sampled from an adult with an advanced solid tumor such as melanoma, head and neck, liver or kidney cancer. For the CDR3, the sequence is CASSPRRNSYEQYF. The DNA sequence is TGTGCCAGCAGCCCTCGGAGAAATTCCTACGAGCAGTACTTC.